This T cell receptor (beta chain) appears in the sequencing data of a study of blood T cell repertoires in COVID-19. About the study: Both acute and convalescent COVID-19 samples were obtained from the United States, Italy and Spain. In each case, the material was cDNA or gDNA derived from T cells, B-cell-depleted T cells, or PBMCs.

Germline lookup yields CDR1 SGHNT and CDR2 YYREEE (reference sequence). This CDR3 is built from 16 residues. Trimming at V came to 2 bases and at J to 12 bases, leaving 9 bases not matched to a gene. Original handling: By means of reference gene primer amplification, nucleated cell counts were estimated. TCRdb keeps only in-frame clones here, not all; method: immunoSEQ multiplex PCR. V, J and clone size reflect that table, while D and trimming were determined from the DNA. This table has approximately 200,000 clones, 80% to 85% appearing once. This sequence originates from a human donor in a cohort sampled during active COVID-19. The sample was peripheral blood. The chain has TRBV5-4 and TRBJ1-6; 12 positions agree with TRBD1. The CDR3 sequence is CASSFIGTGGKRPLHF. CDR3 nucleotides: TGTGCCAGCAGCTTCATAGGGACAGGGGGCAAGAGACCCCTCCACTTT.